Presented here are 27 T cell receptor beta chains from one specimen sequenced in a study of T cell responses to AZD1222 COVID-19 vaccine. Clones were read by immunoSEQ multiplex PCR, and TCRdb kept only the in-frame ones, dropping some. The table shows 110,000 or so clones, with less than 95% occurring only once. Sequencing used peripheral blood, obtained on day 0 of AZD1222 vaccination. These receptors were taken from an adult in good health.

J is TRBJ1-1 and V is TRBV7-2; TRBD1 matches 8 bases. The J segment lost 1 base and the V segment lost 5 bases, leaving 6 bases of the junction unmatched. Looked up from germline, CDR1 is SGHTA and CDR2 is FQGNSA. The CDR3 sequence is 15 residues long. Here the CDR3 reads CASSPRQGRNTEAFF. CDR3 DNA sequence: TGTGCCAGCAGCCCACGACAGGGGAGGAACACTGAAGCTTTCTTT.

This chain connects TRBV7-9 to TRBJ1-6; D uncertain. The CDR3 is 14 residues long. Germline V gene lookup returns CDR1 SEHNR and CDR2 FQNEAQ (reference sequence). Trimming stripped 1 base from V and 7 bases from J, with 8 bases between. The DNA for the CDR3 is TGTGCCAGCAGCTTAGATTCCCGAAATTCACCCCTCCACTTT. It codes for CASSLDSRNSPLHF.

This clone was seen a few times. The rearrangement links TRBV4-2 to TRBJ2-3, with 9 positions matching TRBD2. CDR3 length: 15 residues. Germline V gene lookup returns CDR1 LGHNA and CDR2 YNFKEQ. V was pared by 4 bases and J by 6 bases, with 8 bases of the junction left unmatched. CDR3 residues: CASSPLAGAGDTQYF. The CDR3 DNA is TGTGCCAGCAGCCCCTTAGCGGGAGCAGGCGATACGCAGTATTTT.

This clone was seen a handful of times. The chain joins TRBV18 to TRBJ1-3; D uncertain. From germline, CDR1 is KGHSH and CDR2 LQKENI. Trimming took off 3 bases at V and 2 bases at J, with 11 bases between the two ends. The CDR3 spans 15 residues. This chain's CDR3 is CASSPDVLPGNTIYF. Here the CDR3 DNA reads TGTGCCAGCTCACCGGACGTTTTACCTGGAAACACCATATATTTT.

The table lists this clone with a few counts. CDR3: CASSYWTALNTEAFF. The CDR3 DNA reads as TGTGCCAGCAGTTACTGGACAGCATTGAACACTGAAGCTTTCTTT. This chain links TRBV6-2 or TRBV6-3 with TRBJ1-1; perhaps TRBD1 as D (6 bases). V was clipped by 1 base and J by 0 bases, with 9 bases between them. CDR3 size: 15 residues. Germline V gives CDR1 MNHEY, CDR2 SVGEGT.

The chain recombines TRBV30 with TRBJ2-4, with D uncertain. This CDR3 is built from 12 residues. The germline V gene has CDR1 GTSNPN and CDR2 SVGIG (reference sequence). The V end lost 0 bases, the J end lost 9 bases, and 9 bases lay between the germline ends. The CDR3 loop is CAWSVQFGIQYF. The CDR3 DNA follows: TGTGCCTGGAGTGTACAATTTGGCATTCAGTACTTC.

The genes are TRBV5-4 and TRBJ2-5; possible D gene TRBD2, 6 bases. The CDR3 length is 13 residues. CDR1 is SGHNT and CDR2 is YYREEE in the germline V gene (reference sequence). V lost 5 bases, J lost 2 bases, and 10 bases lay in between. The CDR3 DNA sequence: TGTGCCAGCAGAAGGGACTTACAAGAGACCCAGTACTTC. Its protein is CASRRDLQETQYF.

The chain is built from TRBV12-3 or TRBV12-4 and TRBJ2-7; D remains unclear. This CDR3 region has 13 residues. Trimming removed 3 bases from V and 2 bases from J, with 8 bases in between. The CDR3 protein is CASSLQPAYEQYF. As DNA, the CDR3 is TGTGCCAGCAGTTTGCAGCCTGCCTACGAGCAGTACTTC.

This clone occurred a few times. The chain combines TRBV19 with TRBJ2-7; possibly TRBD2 for D (6 bases). Trimming cost V 5 bases and J 6 bases, with 11 bases left between them. CDR1 and CDR2 (germline): LNHDA, SQIVND (reference sequence). The CDR3 covers 12 residues. The CDR3 reads CASSSPGAEQYF. The CDR3 DNA reads TGTGCCAGTAGTTCTCCGGGAGCCGAGCAGTACTTC.

This clone was observed a single time. The V gene is TRBV27, the J gene TRBJ2-7, with 10 bases matching TRBD1. The CDR3 contains 16 residues. Germline CDR1 is MNHEY and CDR2 is SMNVEV (reference sequence). V lost 5 bases to trimming and J lost 3 bases; unmatched junction nucleotides: 10. In DNA, the CDR3 is TGTGCCAGCAGTACGGGACAGGGGTCGAAGGACTACGAGCAGTACTTC. It is translated as CASSTGQGSKDYEQYF.

The genes are TRBV30 and TRBJ2-7, with 9 bases fitting TRBD2. Looked up from germline, CDR1 is GTSNPN and CDR2 is SVGIG (reference sequence). This CDR3 is 14 amino acids long. The J segment lost 4 bases and the V segment lost 0 bases, leaving 4 bases of the junction unmatched. This CDR3 is CAWSVSSGIYEQYF. DNA for the CDR3: TGTGCCTGGAGTGTATCTAGCGGGATATACGAGCAGTACTTC.

This chain uses TRBV16 with TRBJ1-2; 7 nucleotides align to TRBD1. Germline V lookup: CDR1 KGHSY, CDR2 FQNENV. This CDR3 has 17 residues. The V and J ends lost 4 bases and 0 bases, in that order; junction bases with no gene match: 11. CDR3 residues: CASSPGSRGQTNYGYTF. DNA of the CDR3: TGTGCCAGCAGCCCAGGTTCTAGGGGACAGACTAACTATGGCTACACCTTC. Full variable domain (rest looked up from reference TRBV16 and TRBJ1-2): GEEVAQTPKHLVRGEGQKAKLYCAPIKGHSYVFWYQQVLKNEFKFLISFQNENVFDETGMPKERFSAKCLPNSPCSLEIQATKLEDSAVYFCASSPGSRGQTNYGYTFGSGTRLTVV.

This chain uses TRBV7-8 with TRBJ1-1, with D perhaps matching TRBD1 (6 bases). The CDR3 sequence is 16 residues long. Between the trimmed V and J ends, which lost 1 base and 0 bases, there was a span of 12 bases. Per germline, CDR1 SGHVS and CDR2 FQNEAQ. As DNA, the CDR3 is TGTGCCAGCAGCTTAGTTGCAGGGGCCGTGAACACTGAAGCTTTCTTT. Encoded protein: CASSLVAGAVNTEAFF.

V and J are TRBV19 and TRBJ1-2; D is possibly TRBD1 (6 bases). V was cut by 8 bases and J by 3 bases, with 13 bases left in between. The CDR3 covers 13 residues. The germline V gene encodes CDR1 LNHDA and CDR2 SQIVND (reference sequence). CDR3 bases: TGTGCCAGTGGACAGTTGTCCGACTATGGCTACACCTTC. It translates to CASGQLSDYGYTF.

This clone was found once. This chain connects TRBV7-9 to TRBJ1-5; no definite D call. CDR3 length equals 12 residues. Germline V gene sequence: CDR1 SEHNR, CDR2 FQNEAQ (reference sequence). Trimming took off 1 base at V and 7 bases at J, with 5 bases between the two ends. The CDR3 nucleotides read TGTGCCAGCAGCTTAGGCTCCCAGCCCCAGCATTTT. Protein product: CASSLGSQPQHF.

J is TRBJ1-2 and V is TRBV6-5, with D tentatively TRBD1 (5 bases). The germline V and J ends were trimmed by 0 bases and 6 bases, with 11 bases remaining between them. This CDR3 has 14 amino acids. In germline, CDR1 is MNHEY, CDR2 SVGAGI. The CDR3: CASSYSGARDGYTF. CDR3 bases: TGTGCCAGCAGTTACTCTGGGGCGCGAGATGGCTACACCTTC.

A remark on this clone: Sequence at one end of the junction differs from germline and may be a read error. The same CDR3 can be traced to other DNA sequences in this sample. The V gene is TRBV28, the J gene TRBJ1-5; no clear D gene. This CDR3 region has 12 residues. Germline values: CDR1 MDHEN, CDR2 SYDVKM. DNA for the CDR3: TGTGCCAGCAGCTTATTTAATCAGCCCCAGCATTTT. It yields the protein CASSLFNQPQHF.

J is TRBJ2-1 and V is TRBV11-2, with 7 bases identical to TRBD2. V lost 4 bases, J lost 5 bases, and 8 bases stayed unmatched. Germline V gene sequence: CDR1 SGHAT, CDR2 FQNNGV. The CDR3 has 15 residues. The CDR3 DNA is TGTGCCAGCAGCTCCGGCGGGAGCAGCCACAATGAGCAGTTCTTC. Encoded protein: CASSSGGSSHNEQFF.

The chain combines TRBV19 with TRBJ1-2, with a possible D match to TRBD1 (5 bases). CDR1 LNHDA and CDR2 SQIVND come from the germline V gene (reference sequence). CDR3 length equals 15 residues. Trimming took 5 bases from V and 6 from J, leaving 19 bases between them. The CDR3 reads CASSLLGRAAHGYTF. CDR3 nucleotides: TGTGCCAGTAGTTTACTTGGCAGGGCGGCCCATGGCTACACCTTC.

V is TRBV27 and J is TRBJ1-6, with D perhaps matching TRBD1 (5 bases). Per the germline V gene, CDR1 is MNHEY and CDR2 is SMNVEV (reference sequence). Between the trimmed V and J ends, which lost 4 bases and 8 bases, there was a span of 24 bases. CDR3 length: 18 residues. CDR3 DNA: TGTGCCAGCAGTTACTCCGGCCCCAGGGTTCGCGGGGATTCACCCCTCCACTTT. This sequence encodes CASSYSGPRVRGDSPLHF.

The chain uses TRBV6-4 and TRBJ1-6, with D hard to call. This CDR3 region has 13 residues. Germline loops: CDR1 MRHNA, CDR2 SNTAGT. V shed 6 bases and J shed 3 bases, with 6 bases lying between them. For the CDR3, the DNA is TGTGCCAGCAGCCGGGACTATAATTCACCCCTCCACTTT. It specifies CASSRDYNSPLHF.

This chain links TRBV4-1 with TRBJ1-1, with D perhaps matching TRBD1 (5 bases). CDR3 size: 16 residues. Per the germline V gene, CDR1 is MGHRA and CDR2 is YSYEKL. Trimming removed 0 bases from V and 1 base from J, with 12 bases in between. The CDR3 DNA reads TGCGCCAGCAGCCAAGAAGGGGTGAAGTGGAACACTGAAGCTTTCTTT. This gives the protein CASSQEGVKWNTEAFF.

This chain connects TRBV5-1 to TRBJ2-5; D not resolved. Germline lookup yields CDR1 SGHRS and CDR2 YFSETQ. Between the trimmed V and J ends, which lost 0 bases and 0 bases, there was a span of 15 bases. There are 17 residues in the CDR3. The CDR3 region has the DNA TGCGCCAGCAGCTTGGGTTCTCGTATGCCCGACCAAGAGACCCAGTACTTC. Protein sequence: CASSLGSRMPDQETQYF.

V and J are TRBV12-5 and TRBJ2-7; D remains unclear. The CDR3 runs 15 residues. V lost 2 bases to trimming and J lost 0 bases, with 11 bases between them. CDR1 and CDR2 from the germline V gene are LGHNT and FRNRAP. The CDR3 here is CASGLSSGPSYEQYF. CDR3 nucleotides: TGTGCTAGTGGTTTGAGTTCGGGCCCCTCCTACGAGCAGTACTTC.

The genes are TRBV2 and TRBJ1-1; D not resolved. Germline CDR1 reads SNHLY; CDR2 reads FYNNEI. The CDR3 has 11 residues. The V and J ends lost 8 bases and 1 base respectively, with 5 bases between them. The CDR3 bases are TGTGCCAGCGGAGGGAACACTGAAGCTTTCTTT. Protein product: CASGGNTEAFF. Combining the CDR3 with reference TRBV2 and TRBJ1-1 gives the whole variable domain EPEVTQTPSHQVTQMGQEVILRCVPISNHLYFYWYRQILGQKVEFLVSFYNNEISEKSEIFDDQFSVERPDGSNFTLKIRSTKLEDSAMYFCASGGNTEAFFGQGTRLTVV.

This clone was seen a handful of times. CDR3 sequence: CASLARKKFYGYTF. In DNA, the CDR3 is TGTGCCAGCCTGGCCAGGAAAAAGTTTTACGGCTACACCTTC. The chain employs TRBV28 and TRBJ1-2; D remains ambiguous. The germline V and J ends were trimmed by 8 bases and 8 bases, with 21 bases remaining between them. CDR1 and CDR2 from the germline V gene are MDHEN and SYDVKM. CDR3 length: 14 residues.

The rearrangement uses TRBV10-3 and TRBJ2-1; 10 nucleotides agree with TRBD1. Losses at the gene ends were 11 bases for V and 6 bases for J; bases not matched to a gene: 7. This CDR3 has 13 residues. Germline V gives CDR1 ENHRY, CDR2 SYGVKD. Here the CDR3 DNA reads TGTGCCGCCGGGACAGGGGTCTCCAATGAGCAGTTCTTC. Encoded protein: CAAGTGVSNEQFF.